This T cell receptor (beta chain) was sequenced during a study of cytomegalovirus exposure and HLA in healthy donors (dated by TCRdb to the late 2010s). With respect to the entire study: An earlier analysis of several hundred of the donors reported 276 Gb of sequence data and 117 million unique TCR beta sequences from some 180 million T cells. Approximately 310 gigabases of sequencing data and roughly 81 million unique TCR sequences made up an early release that covered 500 to 650 HLA-typed donors. The genetic ancestry cluster associated with self-reported Caucasian donors included around four fifths of the 300 to 450 genotyped donors. The study aimed to test whether cataloging public T cell receptors could reveal signatures of past pathogen exposure. The T cell repertoires of several hundred subjects were profiled by immunosequencing and related to cytomegalovirus serostatus. In addition to the first cohort of 500 to 850 subjects, a separate validation cohort of 120 different subjects was used. High-throughput TCR immunosequencing, statistical association of individual TCRs with disease status, and machine learning were combined to predict cytomegalovirus infection status. A later analysis re-analyzed previously published TCR beta repertoires from several hundred donors and added high-resolution HLA genotyping to study TCR occurrence patterns. In the later analysis, no new phenotypic data were used to find candidate immune exposures; instead, reliance was placed on TCR beta sequences and their occurrence across donors. An earlier analysis of nearly 600 of the donors applied high-throughput TCR beta sequencing to assess whether each TCR beta V gene segment acted as functional or pseudogenic. Donor age, sex, ethnicity and CMV serostatus were collected together with the repertoire data. A later genetic analysis took genome-wide SNP genotypes for 398 of the 666 donors and used that subset as a discovery cohort. Every repertoire in the discovery cohort had been generated on one and the same sequencing platform. Class I and class II HLA loci were covered by the typing at four-digit resolution. The number of donors typed differed by locus, with roughly 620-640 for A, B, C, DRB1 and DQB1, about 500 for DQA1, nearly 610 for DPA1, and around 450 for DPB1. About five DR-DQ haplotypes were handled as single units for association and clustering because linkage in the cohort was strong. Across roughly 420 genotyped donors of the cohort, an average of 235,054 unique TCR beta nucleotide sequences per donor were sequenced, and around 20% of those sequences were non-productive.

Preparation of the library involved the immunoSEQ multiplex PCR assay. For the multiplex PCR, a mixture combining 60 forward primers for TCR Vbeta segments and 13 reverse primers for TCR Jbeta segments was used. The CDR3 region of rearranged TCR beta genes was amplified from genomic DNA with a multiplex PCR assay. The amplified TCR beta libraries were sequenced on the Illumina HiSeq System as 87-base-pair reads. The authors' analysis ran thus. A later analysis tallied some 79 million unique TCR beta chains across the 650 to 750 repertoires, and some 12 million of those chains were shared by two or more donors. Raw reads were error-corrected and collapsed into unique sequences with a nearest-neighbor algorithm that merged closely related sequences to remove PCR and sequencing errors. CDR3 sequences were aligned to IMGT reference sequences to assign V, D and J gene segments. Each retained sequence needed at least a six-nucleotide match to both a V gene segment and a J gene segment. Rearrangements were classified as productive when the CDR3 lacked stop codons and remained in frame with V and J, and all other rearrangements were classified as non-productive. Following IMGT convention, CDR3 was defined as the stretch from the second conserved V-encoded cysteine to the conserved J-encoded phenylalanine. In an earlier analysis of just under 600 of the donors, sequences lacking an unambiguous match to a single V gene segment were excluded. In an earlier analysis of about 590 of the donors, a V segment was called functional when productive rearrangements were above 56.7%, and segregating when the standard deviation between donors exceeded 5%. To diagnose cytomegalovirus status from the catalog of TCR beta chain sequences, a statistical classification framework was built. In a later analysis, V and J genes were assigned by comparing TCR nucleotide sequences against IMGT/GENE-DB human TR gene sequences. A later analysis assigned CDR3 sequences and most-parsimonious VDJ recombination scenarios with the TCRdist pipeline. A later analysis defined each TCR beta chain by its CDR3 amino acid sequence plus V-gene family, and excluded reads lacking a unique V-gene family. In a later analysis, around 600 highly shared, low-generation-probability nucleotide sequences were removed to address suspected cross-contamination and a sequencing artifact. In a later analysis, a clonal expansion index was calculated for each public chain from normalized within-repertoire ranks of inferred template counts. In a later analysis, generation probabilities were computed using a VDJ recombination model fitted to out-of-frame rearrangements, and the results were checked against IGoR. In a later analysis, TCR-TCR, TCR-HLA and TCR-CMV co-occurrence was scored with hypergeometric tests, and a repertoire-size bias correction was applied to TCR pairs. A later analysis estimated false discovery rates by permuting HLA or CMV assignments 20 times. A later analysis grouped co-occurring TCRs with DBSCAN, adding TCRdist sequence similarity when clustering within HLA-allele-positive subsets. Repertoires with fewer than 30,000 or more than 120,000 public chains were left out of co-occurrence clustering, as were about five repertoires with anomalous nucleotide sharing. TCRdb obtained this table from immuneACCESS and retained in-frame rearrangements with V and J assigned. These tables miss some clones; where compared with another copy, unresolved V genes account for less than half of the shortfall, and the remainder is unexplained. From that table come the V and J calls and clone size; the DNA was used to work out D and trimming. For this sample the table gives some 150,000 clones, of which about 87% were detected only once. In total, the top ten clones hold roughly 5% of the sample.

What the study reported, not specific to this receptor: Compared with the roughly 600-donor mean, donors in an Asian-associated ancestry cluster had fewer N-insertions in productive TCRs, according to a later genetic analysis. In the study, 150 to 200 TCR beta chains were listed as associated with cytomegalovirus. A later analysis found that most CMV-associated TCR beta chains appeared HLA-restricted, with HLA associations seemingly driven largely by CMV exposure. This cohort had only TCR beta chains sequenced, and the lack of alpha or paired-chain data limited which features could be detected. A later analysis found that HLA-associated TCR beta chains were more clonally expanded and had lower generation probabilities than equally common non-associated chains. V-gene and J-gene trimming of TCR beta chains was associated with a missense DCLRE1C variant in a later genetic analysis, and the association was replicated in an independent cohort. In a later analysis, more than 15,000 TCR beta sequences were associated with specific HLA alleles at a false discovery rate of 0.05. The authors suggested that the approach could potentially be extended to other disease states and immunological phenotypes. In an earlier analysis of 587 of the donors, most TCR beta V segments appeared in productive rearrangements about 87% or about 30% of the time, broadly matching IMGT annotations. CMV serostatus was the only immune exposure information available for the cohort. Strong co-occurrence of HLA alleles, especially DR and DQ, made assigning TCR associations to individual alleles difficult. A further reported finding was that TCR beta sequences accurately predicted the HLA-A and HLA-B alleles for most subjects in the first cohort. A cluster of highly shared sequence variants was judged likely to represent a technical artifact of the sequencing pipeline. In a later analysis, several top co-occurrence clusters were reported to appear linked to parvovirus B19, influenza, CMV and Epstein-Barr virus. Sequencing depth was assumed to be roughly uniform across donors in the presence/absence analyses, though that assumption may not hold. The earlier analysis of 587 of the donors excluded roughly 16 rarely observed V segments, including chromosome 9 orphons, because counts were too low. The 87-base-pair reads could not distinguish some IMGT-functional V segments, including TRBV6-2 and TRBV6-3, so those segments were excluded. In a later analysis, the rate of TCR association differed among HLA loci, with DRB1 alleles having the most associated TCRs and HLA-C alleles having the fewest. In both the original and validation cohorts, the classifier was reported to diagnose cytomegalovirus status with high specificity and sensitivity. Because some donors lacked HLA typing at each locus, the association tests relied only on the typed subset. Across donors, most TCR sequences were observed very rarely, whereas some public TCRs were present in many individuals. Correlated functional status among segregating V segments might reflect linkage disequilibrium, but an unknown experimental factor could not be ruled out. In vitro tests confirmed that three of the cytomegalovirus-associated TCR beta chains recognize cytomegalovirus antigens.

This clone was seen only once. Its antigen remains undetermined. No clone much larger than this one lies a single base away; base qualities are absent. Spanning cysteine to phenylalanine, the CDR3 consists of 15 amino acids. Solely the CDR3 DNA is kept, with 45 bases framed from the first base. In the germline V gene, CDR1 corresponds to SGHAT and CDR2 to FQNNGV. Compared with germline, V lacks 1 base and J lacks 5 bases; bases without a gene match: 4. The cohort was made up of about 610 healthy bone marrow donors. At the time of sampling, all cohort members were nominally healthy, though unrecorded immune exposures were likely present. The donor was CMV seronegative and was included in the group of 352 seronegative cohort members. Each donor provided a peripheral blood sample, and peripheral blood mononuclear cells were used for TCR beta sequencing. Genomic DNA was extracted from the blood cell samples with the Qiagen DNeasy Blood Extraction Kit.

The rearranged chain carries TRBV11-2 and TRBJ2-3, with TRBD1 matching 9 junction bases. The TCR comes from a woman aged 25 to 39 in good health and CMV-seronegative. Specimen: PBMCs. The DNA reads as follows: TGTGCCAGCAGCTTAGGGGACAGGGAGGGAGATACGCAGTATTTT. Translated, it reads CASSLGDREGDTQYF.